Below, 20 T cell receptor beta chains from the same sample are listed, as sequenced in a study of metastatic and nonmetastatic thyroid tumors (dated by TCRdb to 2019 to 2021). No patient had received any treatment before thyroid surgery. Libraries came from PCR. Sequencing instrument: Illumina HiSeq 4000. TCRdb passed the public sequencing reads through fastp at Q25 and MiXCR, retaining productive beta sequences. Present in this sample are 25,000 to 35,000 clones, roughly 15% of which were seen just once. In total, the top ten clones hold roughly 4% of the sample. Sequenced sample: blood. The receptors derive from a female donor with papillary thyroid cancer or a benign thyroid nodule (not recorded which). Some clones in this sample may be carry-over from other donors' samples.

This clone was seen many times. The CDR3 reads CASSLLLGGTDTQYF. In DNA, the CDR3 is TGTGCCAGCAGCTTACTATTAGGGGGCACAGATACGCAGTATTTT. The chain has TRBV7-2 and TRBJ2-3; maybe TRBD1 (5 bases). CDR1 is SGHTA and CDR2 is FQGNSA in the germline V gene. This CDR3 region has 15 residues. V was shortened by 2 bases and J by 1 base, with 10 bases between the two germline ends.

The rearrangement uses TRBV7-8 and TRBJ2-7; 7 nucleotides agree with TRBD1. Germline CDR1 SGHVS, CDR2 FQNEAQ. Trimming at V came to 4 bases and at J to 0 bases, leaving 9 bases not matched to a gene. The CDR3 is 16 amino acids. The CDR3 bases are TGTGCCAGCAGCTACCGGACAGGACGGAACTCCTACGAGCAGTACTTC. This codes for CASSYRTGRNSYEQYF.

In its sample, this clone was seen many times. The chain links TRBV5-4 to TRBJ2-5, with unresolved D. The CDR3 spans 13 residues. Trimming pared 3 bases from V and 1 base from J, leaving 7 bases between. Per the germline V gene, CDR1 is SGHNT and CDR2 is YYREEE (reference sequence). The CDR3 region has the DNA TGTGCCAGCAGCTACGGAACCCAAGAGACCCAGTACTTC. Its protein is CASSYGTQETQYF. Based on the CDR3 plus reference TRBV5-4 and TRBJ2-5, the full variable domain is ETGVTQSPTHLIKTRGQQVTLRCSSQSGHNTVSWYQQALGQGPQFIFQYYREEENGRGNFPPRFSGLQFPNYSSELNVNALELDDSALYLCASSYGTQETQYFGPGTRLLVL.

The V call is TRBV20-1, the J call TRBJ2-7, with no clear D. Germline lookup yields CDR1 DFQATT and CDR2 SNEGSKA (reference sequence). The germline V and J ends were trimmed by 3 bases and 6 bases, with 21 bases remaining between them. CDR3 size: 15 residues. This CDR3 reads CSASNVGYEFVEQYF. CDR3 sequence (DNA): TGCAGTGCTAGCAATGTAGGGTATGAATTCGTCGAGCAGTACTTC.

Judged by abundance, this clone is medium-sized. The V and J genes are TRBV27 and TRBJ2-6; D is possibly TRBD2 (6 bases). Germline CDR1 MNHEY, CDR2 SMNVEV (reference sequence). The CDR3 is 16 residues long. V was clipped by 3 bases and J by 3 bases, with 12 bases between them. CDR3 region: CASSFFGGRGANVLTF. The CDR3 DNA sequence: TGTGCCAGCAGTTTCTTCGGGGGACGTGGGGCCAACGTCCTGACTTTC.

The rearrangement uses TRBV20-1 and TRBJ2-4, with 10 positions matching TRBD2. J was trimmed by 0 bases and V by 5 bases; bases with no gene match: 13. CDR1 is DFQATT and CDR2 is SNEGSKA in the germline V gene (reference sequence). The CDR3 runs to 18 residues. In DNA form, the CDR3 reads TGCAGTGCTGGAAGACTCCGGACTAGCGGATTAGCCAAAAACATTCAGTACTTC. Translating it yields CSAGRLRTSGLAKNIQYF.

V and J are TRBV6-1 and TRBJ1-6, with TRBD1 matching over 8 bases. V trimming: 6 bases; J trimming: 14 bases; junction bases outside the gene matches: 12. Germline-derived CDR1 and CDR2 are MNHNS and SASEGT. CDR3 length: 14 residues. The CDR3 sequence: CASSWTGLDSTLHF. CDR3 DNA: TGTGCCAGCAGCTGGACAGGGCTGGACTCAACCCTCCACTTT.

V is TRBV2 and J is TRBJ2-7, with TRBD2 matching 10 bases. The CDR3 totals 16 residues. Germline assignment: CDR1 SNHLY and CDR2 FYNNEI. V shed 1 base and J 7 bases; nucleotides not matched to a gene: 10. The CDR3 spells CASSEVLLAGCGEQYF. The CDR3 DNA sequence: TGTGCCAGCAGTGAAGTTCTACTAGCGGGATGCGGGGAGCAGTACTTC.

This clone was recorded many times. Other DNA sequences from this sample encode an identical CDR3 as well. The genes are TRBV10-2 and TRBJ1-5; TRBD1 is a possible D gene (5 bases). Deletions cut 2 bases from V and 6 bases from J, with 11 bases between. Germline V gene lookup returns CDR1 WSHSY and CDR2 SAAADI. The CDR3 is made up of 14 amino acids. The CDR3 loop reads CASSESQGFQPQHF. In nucleotides, the CDR3 is TGCGCCAGCAGTGAGAGTCAGGGTTTTCAGCCCCAGCATTTT.

In its sample, this clone is medium-sized. CDR3 DNA: TGTGCCAGCAGCACGTGGAGGGTTTACAATGAGCAGTTCTTC. It yields the protein CASSTWRVYNEQFF. The chain is built from TRBV11-3 and TRBJ2-1; the D gene is possibly TRBD2 (6 bases). CDR3 length equals 14 residues. V lost 5 bases and J lost 4, with 12 bases in between. Germline CDR1 is SGHNT and CDR2 is YENEEA.

The chain has TRBV6-5 and TRBJ2-3; either TRBD1 or TRBD2 may fit D (5 bases each). CDR1 and CDR2 from the germline V gene are MNHEY and SVGAGI. V was clipped by 6 bases and J by 6 bases, with 25 bases between them. This CDR3 comprises 17 residues. CDR3 region: CASSTPEGLVRGDTQYF. CDR3 sequence (DNA): TGTGCCAGCAGCACGCCTGAGGGGCTAGTGCGAGGGGATACGCAGTATTTT.

This clone was recorded many times. V and J are TRBV6-5 and TRBJ2-2; the D gene is possibly TRBD1 (5 bases). From germline, CDR1 is MNHEY and CDR2 SVGAGI. Trimming pared 5 bases from V and 2 bases from J, leaving 21 bases between. The CDR3 has 18 amino acids. For the CDR3, the DNA is TGTGCCAGCAGTCTCCCCGGGTATAGTGGGGCAAACACCGGGGAGCTGTTTTTT. This sequence encodes CASSLPGYSGANTGELFF.

This clone was recorded many times. Here the CDR3 DNA reads TGCAGTGCTAAGGTCAGAGACTACGAGCAGTACTTC. Translated, it gives CSAKVRDYEQYF. V gene TRBV20-1 combines with J gene TRBJ2-7; D not resolved. The CDR3 runs to 12 residues. Per the germline V gene, CDR1 is DFQATT and CDR2 is SNEGSKA (reference sequence). Trimming cost V 4 bases and J 3 bases, with 10 bases left between them.

This clone was recorded at least ten times. V usage is TRBV24-1 and J usage is TRBJ2-3; D is uncertain. Trimming pared 5 bases from V and 0 bases from J, leaving 5 bases between. CDR1 and CDR2 from the germline V gene are KGHDR and SFDVKD. This CDR3 has 13 residues. The DNA for the CDR3 is TGTGCCACCAGTGGCGGTAGCACAGATACGCAGTATTTT. This sequence encodes CATSGGSTDTQYF.

This clone has ten or more counts. The V gene is TRBV6-2 or TRBV6-3, the J gene TRBJ2-4; D unclear. Germline V lookup: CDR1 MNHEY, CDR2 SVGEGT. The V gene lost 1 base and the J gene lost 0 bases, with 7 bases spanning the gap. This CDR3 is 15 amino acids long. In nucleotides, the CDR3 is TGTGCCAGCAGTTACTGGCCACTAGCCAAAAACATTCAGTACTTC. This sequence encodes CASSYWPLAKNIQYF.

By frequency in the sample, this clone is medium-sized. The chain is built from TRBV4-1 and TRBJ2-6; no reliable D call. Trimming pared 1 base from V and 7 bases from J, leaving 11 bases between. In germline, CDR1 is MGHRA, CDR2 YSYEKL. This CDR3 region has 15 residues. The DNA of the CDR3 is TGCGCCAGCAGCCAAGGTACGCGAGTAGCCAACGTCCTGACTTTC. It is translated as CASSQGTRVANVLTF.

This clone was seen at least ten times. V and J are TRBV6-5 and TRBJ2-2; D remains ambiguous. Germline CDR1 and CDR2: MNHEY and SVGAGI. This CDR3 is 14 amino acids long. The V end lost 0 bases, the J end lost 4 bases, and 6 bases lay between the germline ends. CDR3 loop: CASSYSKGTGELFF. The CDR3, as DNA: TGTGCCAGCAGTTACTCGAAGGGCACCGGGGAGCTGTTTTTT.

The V gene is TRBV20-1, the J gene TRBJ2-5, with 10 bases lining up with TRBD1. Trimming at V came to 0 bases and at J to 5 bases, leaving 9 bases not matched to a gene. Germline lookup yields CDR1 DFQATT and CDR2 SNEGSKA (reference sequence). This CDR3 is 16 amino acids long. The CDR3, as DNA: TGCAGTGCTAGAGATAGTAAACGGGACAGGGGCGAGACCCAGTACTTC. Translating gives CSARDSKRDRGETQYF.

This clone was found a few times. This chain joins TRBV2 and TRBJ1-5; TRBD1 might be the D (5 bases). V was clipped by 2 bases and J by 13 bases, with 12 bases between them. The CDR3 is 12 residues long. Germline lookup yields CDR1 SNHLY and CDR2 FYNNEI. This chain's CDR3 is CASSEMDTEQHF. DNA of the CDR3: TGTGCCAGCAGTGAAATGGACACCGAGCAGCATTTT.

This clone was seen ten or more times. This sample also contains other DNA sequences that code for the same CDR3. CDR3 DNA: TGTGCCAGCAGTGCCAGGACAGGGGGGCGAGAGACCCAGTACTTC. Its protein is CASSARTGGRETQYF. The V call is TRBV2, the J call TRBJ2-5; 10 nucleotides match TRBD1. The V gene's germline CDR1 is SNHLY and CDR2 FYNNEI. The CDR3 length is 15 residues. The J segment lost 4 bases and the V segment lost 4 bases, leaving 6 bases of the junction unmatched.